These 24 T cell receptor beta chains were all obtained from the same sample, sequenced in a study of blood T cell repertoires in COVID-19. Sequencing used immunoSEQ multiplex PCR; TCRdb keeps in-frame clones, though not all of them. The repertoire includes some 130,000 clones, 75% to 90% of them detected once, and over 2.5% sits in the top ten. The sample taken for sequencing was peripheral blood. The source is a man aged 55 to 70 with active or convalescent COVID-19.

The CDR3 sequence: CATSASRDYGYTF. The CDR3 nucleotides are TGTGCCACCAGTGCGTCCAGGGACTATGGCTACACCTTC. The chain is built from TRBV24-1 and TRBJ1-2; possibly TRBD1 for D (5 bases). V gave up 5 bases and J gave up 3 bases, with 9 bases separating them. The CDR3 sequence is 13 residues long. CDR1 and CDR2 from the germline V gene are KGHDR and SFDVKD.

The chain couples TRBV6-5 to TRBJ1-1; D is perhaps TRBD1 (6 bases). CDR1 and CDR2 (germline): MNHEY, SVGAGI. V dropped 2 bases and J dropped 8 bases, with 12 bases sitting between them. The CDR3 sequence is 13 residues long. The CDR3 protein is CASSYRTAHEAFF. In nucleotides, the CDR3 is TGTGCCAGCAGTTACCGGACAGCCCACGAAGCTTTCTTT.

V and J are TRBV4-2 and TRBJ1-4; no clear D. Germline CDR1 and CDR2: LGHNA and YNFKEQ. The CDR3 length is 16 residues. The ends were cut back, 0 bases at V and 3 bases at J, with 11 bases in the middle. CDR3 amino acids: CASSQDRRQSNEKLFF. The CDR3 nucleotides are TGTGCCAGCAGCCAAGATCGGCGGCAGTCTAATGAAAAACTGTTTTTT.

This chain links TRBV18 with TRBJ2-7; weak D call: TRBD2 (5 bases). Deletions cut 5 bases from V and 6 bases from J, with 14 bases between. Germline V gene lookup returns CDR1 KGHSH and CDR2 LQKENI. The length of the CDR3 is 13 residues. The DNA of the CDR3 is TGTGCCAGCTCAAGTGCCTCGGGATCCGAGCAGTACTTC. It specifies CASSSASGSEQYF.

V usage is TRBV3-1 (or the pseudogene TRBV3-2) and J usage is TRBJ2-3; TRBD2 is a possible D gene (5 bases). Trimming stripped 2 bases from V and 0 bases from J, with 24 bases between. This CDR3 region has 20 residues. Germline CDR1 is LGHDT and CDR2 is YNNKEL (reference sequence). CDR3 protein: CASSQRAETGRPTSTDTQYF. DNA for the CDR3: TGTGCCAGCAGCCAAAGAGCCGAGACGGGGAGACCAACTAGCACAGATACGCAGTATTTT.

This sequence joins TRBV18 and TRBJ2-2; 12 nucleotides line up with TRBD2. The CDR3 runs 20 residues. With V trimmed by 2 bases and J by 3 bases, 13 bases remained unmatched. The V gene's germline CDR1 is KGHSH and CDR2 LQKENI. This CDR3 reads CASSPTSGRTRLDHTGELFF. The CDR3 DNA reads TGTGCCAGCTCACCAACTAGCGGGAGGACCCGGCTAGATCACACCGGGGAGCTGTTTTTT.

The V call is TRBV7-5, the J call TRBJ2-5; the D call of TRBD1 is as the table states it, not checked on the DNA. TRBV7-5 is noted as a pseudogene. This CDR3 comprises 18 residues. The CDR3 sequence is CARNPPRRAGTPKETQYF. The CDR3 bases are TGTGCCAGAAACCCCCCACGACGAGCCGGGACACCTAAAGAGACCCAGTACTTC.

V and J are TRBV6-6 and TRBJ2-7; 7 bases fit TRBD2. In germline, CDR1 is MNHNY, CDR2 SVGAGI (reference sequence). The J segment lost 5 bases and the V segment lost 7 bases, leaving 8 bases of the junction unmatched. The CDR3 covers 13 residues. The CDR3 here is CASINPGGNEQYF. CDR3 coding DNA: TGTGCCAGCATCAATCCGGGGGGAAACGAGCAGTACTTC.

The rearrangement joins TRBV6-5 to TRBJ1-1; D perhaps matches TRBD1 (5 bases). The V end was cut by 4 bases, the J end by 0 bases, with 9 bases between. Per the germline V gene, CDR1 is MNHEY and CDR2 is SVGAGI. The CDR3 spans 14 residues. Written as DNA, the CDR3 is TGTGCCAGCAGTTTACAGGTTATGAACACTGAAGCTTTCTTT. Protein sequence: CASSLQVMNTEAFF.

The chain is built from TRBV27 and TRBJ1-4; TRBD1 matches at 9 bases. The CDR3 totals 17 residues. V lost 8 bases, J lost 7 bases, and 17 bases stayed unmatched. Germline CDR1 MNHEY, CDR2 SMNVEV (reference sequence). The CDR3 DNA reads as TGTGCCAGCCCGGGACAGGGCCTACTTTGGGGAGGTGAAAAACTGTTTTTT. Protein product: CASPGQGLLWGGEKLFF. Full variable domain (rest looked up from reference TRBV27 and TRBJ1-4): EAQVTQNPRYLITVTGKKLTVTCSQNMNHEYMSWYRQDPGLGLRQIYYSMNVEVTDKGDVPEGYKVSRKEKRNFPLILESPSPNQTSLYFCASPGQGLLWGGEKLFFGSGTQLSVL.

The sample holds one count of this clone. This chain connects TRBV11-2 to TRBJ2-2; 8 nucleotides agree with TRBD1. V was clipped by 3 bases and J by 5 bases; unmatched bases: 5. The CDR3 extends over 15 amino acids. Germline V gene data show CDR1 as SGHAT and CDR2 as FQNNGV. In nucleotides, the CDR3 is TGTGCCAGCAGCTTCCCCCGGGACAGGACCGGGGAGCTGTTTTTT. As protein: CASSFPRDRTGELFF.

The chain links TRBV3-1 (or the pseudogene TRBV3-2) to TRBJ2-1, with TRBD1 matching over 10 bases. The CDR3 loop spans 15 amino acids. The J segment lost 9 bases and the V segment lost 1 base, leaving 6 bases of the junction unmatched. Germline CDR1 reads LGHDT; CDR2 reads YNNKEL (reference sequence). The CDR3 protein is CASSQVGTGVIEQFF. CDR3 sequence (DNA): TGTGCCAGCAGCCAAGTAGGGACAGGGGTCATTGAGCAGTTCTTC.

This clone was detected only once. V gene TRBV6-5 combines with J gene TRBJ1-2; D is ambiguous. V dropped 8 bases and J dropped 0 bases, with 10 bases sitting between them. CDR1 is MNHEY and CDR2 is SVGAGI in the germline V gene. The CDR3 extends over 13 amino acids. The CDR3: CASSVTPNYGYTF. CDR3 DNA sequence: TGTGCCAGCTCTGTGACTCCTAACTATGGCTACACCTTC.

The V and J genes are TRBV4-1 and TRBJ1-1; D is perhaps TRBD1 (5 bases). There are 15 residues in the CDR3. V was shortened by 0 bases and J by 3 bases, with 11 bases between the two germline ends. Looked up from germline, CDR1 is MGHRA and CDR2 is YSYEKL. The CDR3 loop reads CASSQESQADTEAFF. The CDR3 DNA sequence: TGCGCCAGCAGCCAAGAATCACAGGCTGACACTGAAGCTTTCTTT.

The chain is built from TRBV20-1 and TRBJ1-6; 7 bases line up with TRBD1. Germline CDR1 and CDR2: DFQATT and SNEGSKA (reference sequence). The CDR3 has 14 amino acids. Germline trimming cut 3 bases from V and 14 bases from J; bases unmatched to any gene: 13. The CDR3 is CSASPGGNHRALHF. The CDR3, as DNA: TGCAGTGCTAGTCCAGGGGGGAACCATAGGGCCCTCCACTTT.

This chain joins TRBV27 and TRBJ2-3; 8 positions agree with TRBD2. The CDR3 spans 15 residues. The J segment lost 2 bases and the V segment lost 8 bases, leaving 9 bases of the junction unmatched. Germline V lookup: CDR1 MNHEY, CDR2 SMNVEV (reference sequence). The CDR3 loop reads CASRIGLAFTDTQYF. The CDR3 region has the DNA TGTGCCAGCCGGATCGGACTAGCTTTCACAGATACGCAGTATTTT.

The chain couples TRBV27 to TRBJ1-5; no clear D gene. Germline-derived CDR1 and CDR2 are MNHEY and SMNVEV (reference sequence). This CDR3 region has 13 residues. V lost 8 bases, J lost 0 bases, and 8 bases lay in between. The chain's CDR3 is CASGENSNQPQHF. The CDR3, as DNA: TGTGCCAGCGGGGAGAATAGCAATCAGCCCCAGCATTTT.

V is TRBV4-1 and J is TRBJ2-5, with TRBD1 matching over 9 bases. Per the germline V gene, CDR1 is MGHRA and CDR2 is YSYEKL. J lost 5 bases, V lost 4 bases, and 8 bases had no gene match. The CDR3 sequence is 15 residues long. The CDR3 is CASSPAGTGLETQYF. The CDR3 DNA reads as TGCGCCAGCAGCCCGGCCGGGACAGGGCTGGAGACCCAGTACTTC.

This clone was detected once. The V and J genes are TRBV19 and TRBJ2-1, with D possibly being TRBD2 (6 bases). CDR1 is LNHDA, CDR2 SQIVND, per germline (reference sequence). V gave up 3 bases and J gave up 4 bases, with 13 bases separating them. This CDR3 region has 15 residues. Here the CDR3 DNA reads TGTGCCAGTAGTATTCAAGCTAGCGCTTACAATGAGCAGTTCTTC. Amino acids: CASSIQASAYNEQFF.

The chain couples TRBV27 to TRBJ1-4, with 7 bases matching TRBD1. This CDR3 has 17 residues. Germline V CDR1 and CDR2: MNHEY, SMNVEV (reference sequence). V trimming: 7 bases; J trimming: 7 bases; junction bases outside the gene matches: 18. CDR3 amino acids: CASTTTGKRFSLEKLFF. CDR3 sequence (DNA): TGTGCCAGCACGACGACAGGGAAAAGGTTCAGCCTTGAAAAACTGTTTTTT.

The chain employs TRBV29-1 and TRBJ2-3, with 12 bases matching TRBD2. The junction had 13 bases not matched to a gene; V was cut back by 2 bases and J by 4 bases. The germline V gene encodes CDR1 SQVTM and CDR2 ANQGSEA. CDR3 length: 18 residues. The CDR3 is CSVEPRTLAGGPADTQYF. The CDR3 region has the DNA TGCAGCGTTGAACCACGGACGCTAGCGGGGGGGCCCGCAGATACGCAGTATTTT.

This sequence joins TRBV4-1 and TRBJ2-2; 7 bases agree with TRBD1. The length of the CDR3 is 18 residues. Germline assignment: CDR1 MGHRA and CDR2 YSYEKL. Losses at the gene ends were 3 bases for V and 7 bases for J; bases not matched to a gene: 17. The CDR3 bases are TGCGCCAGCAGCCAGGTCCCTCTTATACAGGGGTTTGGCGGGGAGCTGTTTTTT. It translates to CASSQVPLIQGFGGELFF.

The rearrangement joins TRBV6-2 or TRBV6-3 to TRBJ1-2; D perhaps matches TRBD1 (6 bases). The CDR3 length is 12 residues. Germline-derived CDR1 and CDR2 are MNHEY and SVGEGT. V dropped 6 bases and J dropped 4 bases, with 9 bases sitting between them. CDR3 sequence (DNA): TGTGCCAGCAGCGAAGGGGGCTATGGCTACACCTTC. This gives the protein CASSEGGYGYTF.

This clone has a single count. The CDR3 loop reads CASSTTSGGETQYF. The CDR3, as DNA: TGCGCCAGCAGCACGACTAGCGGGGGAGAGACCCAGTACTTC. J is TRBJ2-5 and V is TRBV5-1, with 12 bases identical to TRBD2. J lost 4 bases, V lost 4 bases, and 2 bases had no gene match. Germline V CDR1 and CDR2: SGHRS, YFSETQ. This CDR3 spans 14 amino acids.